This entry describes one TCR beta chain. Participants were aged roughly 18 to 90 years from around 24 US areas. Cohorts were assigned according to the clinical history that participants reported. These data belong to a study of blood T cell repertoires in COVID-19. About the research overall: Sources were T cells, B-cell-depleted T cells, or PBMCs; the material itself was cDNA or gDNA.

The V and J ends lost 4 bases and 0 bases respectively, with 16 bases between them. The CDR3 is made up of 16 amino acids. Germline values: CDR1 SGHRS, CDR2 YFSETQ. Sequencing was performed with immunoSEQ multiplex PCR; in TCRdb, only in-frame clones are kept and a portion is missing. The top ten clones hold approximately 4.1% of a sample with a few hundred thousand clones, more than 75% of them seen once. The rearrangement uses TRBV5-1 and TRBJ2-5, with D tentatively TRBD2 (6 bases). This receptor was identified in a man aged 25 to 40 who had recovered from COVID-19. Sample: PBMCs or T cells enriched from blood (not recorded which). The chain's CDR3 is CASSPTRTTHQETQYF. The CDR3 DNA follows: TGCGCCAGCAGCCCAACGAGGACTACCCACCAAGAGACCCAGTACTTC.